These 21 T cell receptor beta chains were all obtained from the same sample, sequenced in a study of T cell changes during pregnancy in multiple sclerosis (dated by TCRdb to between 2019 and 2020). Libraries were prepared through the immunoSEQ multiplex PCR assay. Not all clones reach the TCRdb copy of this immuneACCESS table, which keeps in-frame sequences only. Checked studies attribute under half of the gap to unresolved V genes and leave the rest unexplained. Counted in this sample were 73,000 or so clones; less than 95% of them appeared once. Around 0.86% of the sample goes to the ten largest clones. The sequences come from peripheral blood, collected in the second trimester of pregnancy. The receptors shown here come from a female donor with multiple sclerosis, enrolled in a pregnancy study.

This clone was seen just once. V usage is TRBV18 and J usage is TRBJ2-2; 7 nucleotides line up with TRBD1. Germline CDR1 is KGHSH and CDR2 is LQKENI. The V segment lost 6 bases and the J segment 6 bases; nucleotides outside the gene matches: 4. The CDR3 is made up of 13 amino acids. CDR3 nucleotides: TGTGCCAGCTCCACGACAGGGCCCGGGGAGCTGTTTTTT. Translated: CASSTTGPGELFF.

This sequence joins TRBV9 and TRBJ2-1; 8 nucleotides line up with TRBD2. Losses at the gene ends were 2 bases for V and 9 bases for J; bases not matched to a gene: 4. CDR3 length: 13 amino acids. Per germline, CDR1 SGDLS and CDR2 YYNGEE. CDR3 region: CASSVSGVSEQFF. CDR3 coding DNA: TGTGCCAGCAGCGTTAGCGGGGTGAGTGAGCAGTTCTTC.

The chain uses TRBV25-1 and TRBJ1-6; the D gene is possibly TRBD1 (6 bases). The CDR3 is 14 amino acids. V was pared by 3 bases and J by 8 bases, with 11 bases between. The germline V gene has CDR1 MGHDK and CDR2 SYGVNS. CDR3 sequence (DNA): TGTGCCAGCAGTGACTCTAAGGGGGATTCACCCCTCCACTTT. The encoded protein is CASSDSKGDSPLHF.

This sequence joins TRBV6-1 and TRBJ2-7; D is undetermined. Trimming took off 5 bases at V and 3 bases at J, with 5 bases between the two ends. The CDR3 covers 11 residues. Per the germline V gene, CDR1 is MNHNS and CDR2 is SASEGT. The CDR3 loop is CASSQIYEQYF. For the CDR3, the DNA is TGTGCCAGCAGTCAGATCTACGAGCAGTACTTC.

The chain has TRBV5-6 and TRBJ1-2; D uncertain. Germline CDR1 is SGHDT and CDR2 is YYEEEE. The CDR3 contains 13 residues. The V and J ends lost 4 bases and 2 bases respectively, with 9 bases between them. CDR3 sequence (DNA): TGTGCCAGCAGCGACGGAGGGAACTATGGCTACACCTTC. Protein sequence: CASSDGGNYGYTF. The full variable domain, completed using reference TRBV5-6 and TRBJ1-2, is DAGVTQSPTHLIKTRGQQVTLRCSPKSGHDTVSWYQQALGQGPQFIFQYYEEEERQRGNFPDRFSGHQFPNYSSELNVNALLLGDSALYLCASSDGGNYGYTFGSGTRLTVV.

This rearrangement joins TRBV18 to TRBJ2-1; 8 positions agree with TRBD2. Germline V gene sequence: CDR1 KGHSH, CDR2 LQKENI. This CDR3 comprises 17 residues. Trimming removed 5 bases from V and 2 bases from J; junction bases left unmatched: 11. The CDR3 nucleotides read TGTGCCAGCTCAGCGTACTTTGGAGCGGGGGCCTACAATGAGCAGTTCTTC. It translates to CASSAYFGAGAYNEQFF.

CDR3 in amino acids: CATSRELRDRGYGYTF. The CDR3 DNA follows: TGTGCCACCAGCAGAGAACTTAGGGACAGGGGGTATGGCTACACCTTC. The rearrangement links TRBV15 to TRBJ1-2; 11 bases are a match to TRBD1. Looked up from germline, CDR1 is LNHNV and CDR2 is YYDKDF (reference sequence). Trimming cost V 0 bases and J 5 bases; bases outside gene matches: 5. CDR3 length: 16 amino acids.

This clone came up once. This chain uses TRBV11-1 with TRBJ2-2; possibly TRBD1 for D (8 bases). Germline V gene sequence: CDR1 SGHAT, CDR2 FQDESV (reference sequence). Deletions cut 6 bases from V and 0 bases from J, with 23 bases between. This CDR3 is 19 amino acids long. The CDR3 protein is CASRSRAGQAISNTGELFF. In DNA form, the CDR3 reads TGTGCCAGCAGATCTCGAGCGGGACAGGCGATCTCGAACACCGGGGAGCTGTTTTTT.

The V gene is TRBV30, the J gene TRBJ1-3; 7 bases are a match to TRBD1. With V trimmed by 1 base and J by 6 bases, 6 bases remained unmatched. The CDR3 has 14 residues. Germline V gene data show CDR1 as GTSNPN and CDR2 as SVGIG (reference sequence). In nucleotides, the CDR3 is TGTGCCTGGAGTGGGTCGGACAGGCTAAACACCATATATTTT. This encodes CAWSGSDRLNTIYF. Filled out from reference TRBV30 and TRBJ1-3, the complete variable domain reads SQTIHQWPATLVQPVGSPLSLECTVEGTSNPNLYWYRQAAGRGLQLLFYSVGIGQISSEVPQNLSASRPQDRQFILSSKKLLLSDSGFYLCAWSGSDRLNTIYFGEGSWLTVV.

J is TRBJ2-7 and V is TRBV7-2; the D gene is possibly TRBD2 (5 bases). The CDR3 sequence is 12 residues long. CDR1 is SGHTA and CDR2 is FQGNSA in the germline V gene. The V end lost 6 bases, the J end lost 4 bases, and 10 bases lay between the germline ends. The CDR3 is CASSQREYEQYF. The CDR3 DNA sequence: TGTGCCAGCAGTCAAAGGGAGTACGAGCAGTACTTC. Complete variable domain (other parts from reference TRBV7-2 and TRBJ2-7): GAGVSQSPSNKVTEKGKDVELRCDPISGHTALYWYRQSLGQGLEFLIYFQGNSAPDKSGLPSDRFSAERTGGSVSTLTIQRTQQEDSAVYLCASSQREYEQYFGPGTRLTVT.

This chain connects TRBV15 to TRBJ2-5; D ambiguous. V lost 0 bases to trimming and J lost 1 base, with 12 bases between them. CDR3 length equals 16 residues. CDR1 is LNHNV, CDR2 YYDKDF, per germline (reference sequence). CDR3 in amino acids: CATSRDRMSSQETQYF. The CDR3 region has the DNA TGTGCCACCAGCAGAGACCGCATGAGTTCCCAAGAGACCCAGTACTTC.

The gene calls are TRBV7-6 and TRBJ1-5; TRBD1 is a possible D gene (5 bases). Trimming shortened V by 5 bases and J by 5 bases, and 16 bases separated the two germline ends. The CDR3 loop spans 15 amino acids. Germline CDR1 SGHVS, CDR2 FNYEAQ. Here the CDR3 reads CASSPVTEIDQPQHF. Written as DNA, the CDR3 is TGTGCCAGCAGCCCGGTGACAGAGATAGATCAGCCCCAGCATTTT.

The genes are TRBV12-5 and TRBJ2-6; D perhaps matches TRBD1 (5 bases). The CDR3 consists of 18 residues. V was clipped by 2 bases and J by 2 bases, with 16 bases between them. Germline lookup yields CDR1 LGHNT and CDR2 FRNRAP. The CDR3 reads CASGLPLGAQTGANVLTF. Here the CDR3 DNA reads TGTGCTAGTGGTTTGCCCTTAGGGGCCCAAACTGGGGCCAACGTCCTGACTTTC.

This chain links TRBV6-6 with TRBJ2-7; a possible D gene is TRBD2 (6 bases). Germline-derived CDR1 and CDR2 are MNHNY and SVGAGI (reference sequence). CDR3 length: 13 amino acids. With 6 bases removed from V and 9 bases from J, the gap between germline ends came to 18 bases. In DNA form, the CDR3 reads TGTGCCAGCAGGGACTCCGAGACTAGGGTGCAGTACTTC. Translating gives CASRDSETRVQYF.

The CDR3 nucleotides are TGTGCCAGCAGCTCTGGGGGAGGCAGTGAAGCTTTCTTT. Encoded protein: CASSSGGGSEAFF. The V and J genes are TRBV7-9 and TRBJ1-1, with a tentative D call TRBD1 (5 bases). The CDR3 has 13 amino acids. The germline V gene encodes CDR1 SEHNR and CDR2 FQNEAQ (reference sequence). With 4 bases removed from V and 7 bases from J, the gap between germline ends came to 13 bases.

The rearrangement links TRBV7-6 to TRBJ2-1; D possibly corresponds to TRBD2 (6 bases). V lost 8 bases and J 5 bases, leaving 16 bases between the germline ends. The CDR3 totals 14 residues. Germline V gene sequence: CDR1 SGHVS, CDR2 FNYEAQ. CDR3 sequence (DNA): TGTGCCAGCGGAGTCCGGGACTTAAACAATGAGCAGTTCTTC. Encoded protein: CASGVRDLNNEQFF.

The V call is TRBV7-2, the J call TRBJ1-2; 10 bases match TRBD1. This CDR3 spans 14 amino acids. The junction had 5 bases not matched to a gene; V was cut back by 5 bases and J by 5 bases. In germline, CDR1 is SGHTA, CDR2 FQGNSA. Here the CDR3 reads CASSLTGGRYGYTF. For the CDR3, the DNA is TGTGCCAGCAGCCTGACAGGGGGCAGGTATGGCTACACCTTC.

Comments on this clone: Distinct nucleotide sequences in the sample also encode this CDR3. V gene TRBV4-1 combines with J gene TRBJ2-3; no definite D call. The CDR3 extends over 13 amino acids. V was trimmed by 1 base and J by 1 base, leaving 3 bases between them. CDR1 is MGHRA, CDR2 YSYEKL, per germline. The CDR3 DNA reads as TGCGCCAGCAGCCAAGCCGGCACAGATACGCAGTATTTT. Its protein product is CASSQAGTDTQYF.

This clone was seen only once. The rearrangement uses TRBV27 and TRBJ1-2; D gene uncertain. The CDR3 consists of 12 residues. CDR1 and CDR2 from the germline V gene are MNHEY and SMNVEV (reference sequence). In DNA form, the CDR3 reads TGTCCCCCCCGGAGGTGGAACTATGGCTACACCTTC. Encoded protein: CPPRRWNYGYTF.

The chain recombines TRBV6-5 with TRBJ2-7, with D maybe TRBD2 (5 bases). The CDR3 loop spans 13 amino acids. The germline V gene encodes CDR1 MNHEY and CDR2 SVGAGI. The ends were cut back, 6 bases at V and 3 bases at J, with 12 bases in the middle. This chain's CDR3 is CASRDGILYEQYF. The CDR3 region has the DNA TGTGCCAGCAGGGACGGGATCCTCTACGAGCAGTACTTC.

The V and J genes are TRBV6-1 and TRBJ1-3, with D hard to call. The ends were cut back, 1 base at V and 4 bases at J, with 11 bases in the middle. Germline-derived CDR1 and CDR2 are MNHNS and SASEGT. This CDR3 contains 15 residues. CDR3 nucleotides: TGTGCCAGCAGTGAAGGTGGAGGGCGAGGAAACACCATATATTTT. Protein product: CASSEGGGRGNTIYF.